This T cell receptor beta chain is drawn from a study of cytomegalovirus exposure and HLA in healthy donors (dated by TCRdb to about 2017). Notes on the research overall: In an earlier analysis of under 750 of the donors, 276 Gb of sequence data and 90 million to 120 million unique TCR beta sequences from about 179 million T cells were reported. Of the 300 to 500 genotyped donors, 81% were placed in the genetic ancestry cluster associated with self-reported Caucasian donors. Every repertoire in the discovery cohort had been generated on one and the same sequencing platform. In the later analysis, no new phenotypic data were used to find candidate immune exposures; instead, reliance was placed on TCR beta sequences and their occurrence across donors. Along with the roughly 700-subject first cohort, a separate validation cohort of over a hundred different subjects was used. To decide whether each TCR beta V gene segment behaved as functional or pseudogenic, an earlier analysis of 587 of the donors relied on high-throughput TCR beta sequencing. A later analysis re-examined previously published TCR beta repertoires from over 500 donors and added high-resolution HLA genotyping to investigate patterns of TCR occurrence. The T cell repertoires of under 750 subjects were profiled by immunosequencing and related to cytomegalovirus serostatus. Among about 360 genotyped donors of the cohort, an average of roughly 240,000 unique TCR beta nucleotide sequences were sequenced per donor, 15% to 20% of them non-productive. The number of donors typed differed by locus, with roughly 629-640 for A, B, C, DRB1 and DQB1, roughly 550 for DQA1, nearly 610 for DPA1, and some 440 for DPB1. A later genetic analysis took genome-wide SNP genotypes for about three fifths of the 666 donors and used that subset as a discovery cohort. Donor age, sex, ethnicity and CMV serostatus were compiled alongside the repertoire data. About 300 gigabases of sequencing data and approximately 85 million unique TCR sequences were included in an early release covering roughly 600 HLA-typed donors. Class I and class II HLA loci were covered by the typing at four-digit resolution. The study aimed to test whether cataloging public T cell receptors could reveal signatures of past pathogen exposure. To predict cytomegalovirus infection status, the study combined high-throughput TCR immunosequencing, statistical association of individual TCRs with disease status, and machine learning. Because of strong linkage in the cohort, roughly five DR-DQ haplotypes were treated as single units for association and clustering. Beyond this particular receptor, the publication reports: In a later genetic analysis, a missense DCLRE1C variant was associated with V-gene and J-gene trimming of TCR beta chains, and the association was replicated in an independent cohort. Assigning TCR associations to individual alleles was difficult when HLA alleles, especially DR and DQ, strongly co-occurred. A cluster of highly shared sequence variants was judged likely to represent a technical artifact of the sequencing pipeline. Most TCR sequences were seen in very few donors, while some public TCRs were found in many individuals. It was suggested by the authors that the approach could potentially be generalized to other disease states and immunological phenotypes. Over 15 rarely observed V segments, including chromosome 9 orphons, were excluded from the earlier analysis of about 500 of the donors because counts were too low. In a later analysis, HLA-associated TCR beta chains showed more clonal expansion and lower generation probabilities than non-associated chains that were equally common. The cohort was sequenced for TCR beta chains only, and without alpha or paired-chain data the features that could be detected were limited. Sequencing depth was assumed to be roughly uniform across donors in the presence/absence analyses, though that assumption may not hold. HLA typing was unavailable for some donors at each locus, so association tests used only the typed subset. The classifier was reported to diagnose cytomegalovirus status with high specificity and sensitivity in both the original and validation cohorts. Several of the top co-occurrence clusters appeared to be linked to parvovirus B19, influenza, CMV and Epstein-Barr virus, according to a later analysis. A further reported finding was that TCR beta sequences accurately predicted the HLA-A and HLA-B alleles for most subjects in the first cohort. Immune exposure information for the cohort was limited to CMV serostatus. A later analysis found that most CMV-associated TCR beta chains appeared HLA-restricted, with HLA associations seemingly driven largely by CMV exposure. In an earlier analysis of about 540 of the donors, most TCR beta V segments were observed in productive rearrangements about 87% or about 30% of the time, broadly matching IMGT annotations. Compared with the approximately 700-donor mean, donors in an Asian-associated ancestry cluster had fewer N-insertions in productive TCRs, according to a later genetic analysis. A later analysis found that TCR association rates varied across HLA loci, with DRB1 alleles showing the most associated TCRs and HLA-C alleles the fewest. Correlated functional status among segregating V segments might reflect linkage disequilibrium, but an unknown experimental factor could not be ruled out. The study gave a list of more than 150 TCR beta chains associated with cytomegalovirus. In a later analysis, around 17,000 TCR beta sequences were associated with specific HLA alleles at a false discovery rate of 0.05. Some IMGT-functional V segments, including TRBV6-2 and TRBV6-3, could not be distinguished by the 87-base-pair reads and were therefore excluded. In vitro tests confirmed that a few of the cytomegalovirus-associated TCR beta chains recognize cytomegalovirus antigens.

From the germline V gene (reference sequence), CDR1 is SEHNR and CDR2 is FQNEAQ. The CDR3 runs 15 amino acids, cysteine and phenylalanine included. The CDR3 DNA has 45 bases and is translated from base 1. The cohort comprised some 700 healthy bone marrow donors. Cohort members were all nominally healthy when sampled, although unrecorded immune exposures were likely present. The donor was CMV seronegative and belonged to the group of around 350 seronegative cohort members. Every donor gave a peripheral blood sample, and the peripheral blood mononuclear cells from that sample were used for TCR beta sequencing. The Qiagen DNeasy Blood Extraction Kit was used to extract genomic DNA from the blood cell samples. Points on this clone: Its antigen remains undetermined. A junction end diverges from the germline sequence, so it may reflect a read error.

The library was made by the immunoSEQ multiplex PCR assay. For the multiplex PCR, a mixture combining 60 forward primers for TCR Vbeta segments and 13 reverse primers for TCR Jbeta segments was used. A multiplex PCR assay on genomic DNA amplified the CDR3 region of rearranged TCR beta genes. The amplified TCR beta libraries were sequenced on the Illumina HiSeq System as 87-base-pair reads. In the authors' own workflow: A later analysis tallied 80 million to 95 million unique TCR beta chains across the 660 or so repertoires, and some 12 million of those chains were shared by two or more donors. To remove PCR and sequencing errors, raw reads were error-corrected and collapsed into unique sequences using a nearest-neighbor algorithm that merged closely related sequences. Alignment of CDR3 sequences to IMGT reference sequences was used to assign V, D and J gene segments. For a sequence to be retained, at least a six-nucleotide match to both a V gene segment and a J gene segment was required. Rearrangements were classified as productive when the CDR3 lacked stop codons and remained in frame with V and J, and all other rearrangements were classified as non-productive. Following IMGT convention, CDR3 was defined as the stretch from the second conserved V-encoded cysteine up to the conserved J-encoded phenylalanine. The earlier analysis of some 600 of the donors excluded sequences that lacked an unambiguous match to a single V gene segment. An earlier analysis of a few hundred of the donors called V segments functional above 56.7% productive rearrangements and segregating when the between-donor standard deviation exceeded 5%. A statistical classification framework was built to diagnose cytomegalovirus status from the catalog of TCR beta chain sequences. V and J gene assignment, in a later analysis, came from comparing TCR nucleotide sequences with IMGT/GENE-DB human TR gene sequences. In a later analysis, CDR3 sequences and most-parsimonious VDJ recombination scenarios were assigned using the TCRdist pipeline. In a later analysis, each TCR beta chain was defined by its CDR3 amino acid sequence together with its V-gene family, and reads without a unique V-gene family were excluded. To address suspected cross-contamination and a sequencing artifact, a later analysis removed approximately 590 highly shared, low-generation-probability nucleotide sequences. For each public chain, a later analysis derived a clonal expansion index from normalized ranks of inferred template counts within each repertoire. Generation probabilities in a later analysis came from a VDJ recombination model fitted to out-of-frame rearrangements, and those results were checked against IGoR. A later analysis scored TCR-TCR, TCR-HLA and TCR-CMV co-occurrence with hypergeometric tests, applying a repertoire-size bias correction to TCR pairs. A later analysis estimated false discovery rates by permuting HLA or CMV assignments 20 times. In a later analysis, co-occurring TCRs were grouped with DBSCAN, and TCRdist sequence similarity was added when clustering was performed within HLA-allele-positive subsets. Repertoires with fewer than 30,000 or more than 120,000 public chains, plus five repertoires with anomalous nucleotide sharing, were excluded from co-occurrence clustering. The source is immuneACCESS, and TCRdb retained only in-frame sequences with V and J called. Part of the clones is not carried over; for the studies checked, unresolved V genes explain less than half of this, and the remainder is unexplained. That table furnishes V, J and clone size, whereas the DNA furnished D and trimming. The sample data list about 140,000 clones, and approximately 70% of these were observed just once. Clones ranked in the top ten supply 1.6% of the sample.

The V and J genes are TRBV7-9 and TRBJ2-7; 11 nucleotides in the junction match TRBD1. Specimen: PBMCs. This clonotype was obtained from a young woman in good health and CMV-seronegative. The nucleotides are TGTTCCAGCAGCTATCAGGGACAGGGGGCCTACGAGCAGTACTTC. The resulting protein is CSSSYQGQGAYEQYF.